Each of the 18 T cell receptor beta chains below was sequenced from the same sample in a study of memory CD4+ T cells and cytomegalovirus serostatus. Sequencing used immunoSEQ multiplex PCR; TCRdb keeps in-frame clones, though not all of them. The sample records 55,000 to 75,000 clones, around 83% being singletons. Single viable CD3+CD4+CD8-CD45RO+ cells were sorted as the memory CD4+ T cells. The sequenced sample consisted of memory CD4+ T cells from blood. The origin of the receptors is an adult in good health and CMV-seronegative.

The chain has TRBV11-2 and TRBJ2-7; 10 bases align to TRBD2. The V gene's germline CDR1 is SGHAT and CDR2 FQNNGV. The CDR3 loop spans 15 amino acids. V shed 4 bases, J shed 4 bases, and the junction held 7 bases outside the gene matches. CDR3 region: CASSYKAGGPYEQYF. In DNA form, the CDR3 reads TGTGCCAGCAGCTACAAAGCGGGAGGGCCTTACGAGCAGTACTTC. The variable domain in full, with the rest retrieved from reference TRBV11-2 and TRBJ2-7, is EAGVAQSPRYKIIEKRQSVAFWCNPISGHATLYWYQQILGQGPKLLIQFQNNGVVDDSQLPKDRFSAERLKGVDSTLKIQPAKLEDSAVYLCASSYKAGGPYEQYFGPGTRLTVT.

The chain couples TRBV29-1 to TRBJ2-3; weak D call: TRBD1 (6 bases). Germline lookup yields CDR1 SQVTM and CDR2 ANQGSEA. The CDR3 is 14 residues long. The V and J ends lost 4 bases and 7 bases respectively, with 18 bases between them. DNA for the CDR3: TGCAGCGTTGTAGCCCTCAGGGGAACCTATACGCAGTATTTT. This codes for CSVVALRGTYTQYF.

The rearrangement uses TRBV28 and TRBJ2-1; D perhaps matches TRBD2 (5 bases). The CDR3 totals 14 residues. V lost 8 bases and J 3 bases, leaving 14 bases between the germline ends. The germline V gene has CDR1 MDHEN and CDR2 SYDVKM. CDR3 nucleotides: TGTGCCAGCTATGGAGCGACTAACTACAATGAGCAGTTCTTC. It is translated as CASYGATNYNEQFF.

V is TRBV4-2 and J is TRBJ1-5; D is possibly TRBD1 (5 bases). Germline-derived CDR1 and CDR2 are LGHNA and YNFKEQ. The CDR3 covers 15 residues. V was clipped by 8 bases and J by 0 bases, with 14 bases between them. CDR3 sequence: CASSRMGDSNQPQHF. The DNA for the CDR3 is TGTGCCAGCTCCCGAATGGGGGATAGCAATCAGCCCCAGCATTTT.

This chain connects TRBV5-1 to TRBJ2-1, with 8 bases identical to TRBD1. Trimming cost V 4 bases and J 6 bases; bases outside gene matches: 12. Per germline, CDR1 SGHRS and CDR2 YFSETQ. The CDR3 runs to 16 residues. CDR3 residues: CASSKGTGLLGNEQFF. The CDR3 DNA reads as TGCGCCAGCAGCAAAGGGACAGGTCTTTTGGGCAATGAGCAGTTCTTC.

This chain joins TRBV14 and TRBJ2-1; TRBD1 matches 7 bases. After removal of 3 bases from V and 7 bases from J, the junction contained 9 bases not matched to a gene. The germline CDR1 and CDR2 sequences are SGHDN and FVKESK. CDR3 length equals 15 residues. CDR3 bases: TGTGCCAGCAGCCAGGGACAGCCTACCTGGAATGAGCAGTTCTTC. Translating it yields CASSQGQPTWNEQFF.

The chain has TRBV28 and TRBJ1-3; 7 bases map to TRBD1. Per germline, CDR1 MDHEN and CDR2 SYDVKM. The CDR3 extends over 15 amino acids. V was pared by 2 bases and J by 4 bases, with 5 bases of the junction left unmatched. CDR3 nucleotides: TGTGCCAGCAGTTTACTACAGGGGCAAGGAAACACCATATATTTT. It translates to CASSLLQGQGNTIYF.

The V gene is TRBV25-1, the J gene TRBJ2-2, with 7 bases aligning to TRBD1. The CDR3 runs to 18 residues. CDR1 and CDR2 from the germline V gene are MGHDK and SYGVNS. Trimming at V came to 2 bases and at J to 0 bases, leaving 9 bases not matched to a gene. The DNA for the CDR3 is TGTGCCAGCAGTGAACCCCGGTGGGGGACAGCGAACACCGGGGAGCTGTTTTTT. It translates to CASSEPRWGTANTGELFF.

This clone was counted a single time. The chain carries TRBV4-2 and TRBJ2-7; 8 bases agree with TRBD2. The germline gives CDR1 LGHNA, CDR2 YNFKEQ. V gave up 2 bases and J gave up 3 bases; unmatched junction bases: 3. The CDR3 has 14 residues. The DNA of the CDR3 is TGTGCCAGCAGCCAACTAGCGGGTTTCTACGAGCAGTACTTC. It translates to CASSQLAGFYEQYF.

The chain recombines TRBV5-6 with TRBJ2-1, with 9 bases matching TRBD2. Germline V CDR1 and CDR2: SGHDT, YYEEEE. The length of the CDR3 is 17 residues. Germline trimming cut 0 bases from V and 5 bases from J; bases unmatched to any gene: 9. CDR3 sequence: CASSLEIRTSADNEQFF. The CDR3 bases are TGTGCCAGCAGCTTGGAGATACGGACTAGCGCCGACAATGAGCAGTTCTTC.

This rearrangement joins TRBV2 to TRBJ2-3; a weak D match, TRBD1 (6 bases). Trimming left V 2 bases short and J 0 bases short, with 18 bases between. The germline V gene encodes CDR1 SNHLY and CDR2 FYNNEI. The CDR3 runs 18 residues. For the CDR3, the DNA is TGTGCCAGCAGTGAACAGGGGCCCCTCCAATATAGCACAGATACGCAGTATTTT. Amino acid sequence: CASSEQGPLQYSTDTQYF.

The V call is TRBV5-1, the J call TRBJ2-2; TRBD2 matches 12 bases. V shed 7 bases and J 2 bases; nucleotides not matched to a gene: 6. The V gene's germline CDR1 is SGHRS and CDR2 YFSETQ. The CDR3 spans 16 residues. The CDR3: CASSSSGRANTGELFF. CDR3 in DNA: TGCGCCAGCTCCTCTAGCGGGAGGGCCAACACCGGGGAGCTGTTTTTT.

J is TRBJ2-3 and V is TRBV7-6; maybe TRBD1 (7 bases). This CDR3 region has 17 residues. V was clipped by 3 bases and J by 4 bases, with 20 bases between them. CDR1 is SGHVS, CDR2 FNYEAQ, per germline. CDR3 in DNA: TGTGCCAGCAGCTTTGCCCCCCAGGGGGGAGTCTCAGATACGCAGTATTTT. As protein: CASSFAPQGGVSDTQYF.

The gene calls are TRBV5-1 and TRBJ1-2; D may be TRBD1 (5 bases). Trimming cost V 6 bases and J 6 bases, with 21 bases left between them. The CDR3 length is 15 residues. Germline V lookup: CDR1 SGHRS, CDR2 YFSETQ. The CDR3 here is CASTPRGREYHGYTF. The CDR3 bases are TGCGCCAGCACACCTAGGGGCAGGGAGTACCATGGCTACACCTTC.

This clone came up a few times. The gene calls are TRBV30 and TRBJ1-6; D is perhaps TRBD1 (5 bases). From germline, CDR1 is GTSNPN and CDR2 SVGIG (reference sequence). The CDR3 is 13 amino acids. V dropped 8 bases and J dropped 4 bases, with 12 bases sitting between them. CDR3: CAVRGEYNSPLHF. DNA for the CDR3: TGTGCCGTGAGGGGAGAGTATAATTCACCCCTCCACTTT.

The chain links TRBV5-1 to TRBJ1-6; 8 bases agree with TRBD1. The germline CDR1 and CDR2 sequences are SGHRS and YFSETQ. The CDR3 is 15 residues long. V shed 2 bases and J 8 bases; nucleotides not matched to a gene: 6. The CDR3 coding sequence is TGCGCCAGCAGCTTTAACAGGGGGGGGGATTCACCCCTCCACTTT. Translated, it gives CASSFNRGGDSPLHF.

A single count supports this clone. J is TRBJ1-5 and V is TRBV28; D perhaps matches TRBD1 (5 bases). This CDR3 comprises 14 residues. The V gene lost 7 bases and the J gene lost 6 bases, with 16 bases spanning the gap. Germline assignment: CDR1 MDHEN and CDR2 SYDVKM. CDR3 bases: TGTGCCAGCAACACCGGGGGGTCGCGTCAGCCCCAGCATTTT. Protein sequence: CASNTGGSRQPQHF.

The CDR3 DNA sequence: TGTGCCAGCAGCTTTGGAGGGACCCAGTACTTC. Protein: CASSFGGTQYF. The V gene is TRBV7-2, the J gene TRBJ2-5, with D perhaps TRBD2 (5 bases). The CDR3 totals 11 residues. Germline CDR1 is SGHTA and CDR2 is FQGNSA. The ends were cut back, 3 bases at V and 7 bases at J, with 6 bases in the middle.